These 24 T cell receptor beta chains share one sample of origin, sequenced in a study of tumor-infiltrating lymphocytes in primary liver carcinoma. From approximately 20-30 mg of unsorted bulk tissue, DNA and RNA were co-extracted together. Starting from 500 ng of total RNA, TCR beta cDNA was produced with a primer in the constant region. Three-round nested multiplex PCR performed with slightly modified ARM-PCR produced the TCR beta libraries. In the first two PCR rounds, TRBV1-TRBV30 forward primers were paired with a C-beta reverse primer, and each round lasted roughly 10 cycles. TCRdb used MiXCR to reprocess the multiplex PCR reads, holding one entry per CDR3 protein. The sample yields 95,000 to 150,000 distinct CDR3 sequences, about 59% seen once. The sequenced sample was liver tumor tissue from sampling region 1. The subset was: tumor region T1, superior pole. Source of these receptors: a woman aged 60-75 years with primary liver carcinoma and hepatitis B virus infection.

As concerns this clonotype: The junction shows a germline mismatch at one end, possibly a read error. V usage is TRBV5-1 and J usage is TRBJ2-7; 7 nucleotides align to TRBD1. The germline gives CDR1 SGHRS, CDR2 YFSETQ. The CDR3 has 15 amino acids. The CDR3 spells CASSRGQTAIYDQYF. The DNA of the CDR3 is TGCGCCAGCAGCCGGGGACAGACCGCGATATACGACCAGTACTTC. Full variable domain (remainder filled in from reference TRBV5-1 and TRBJ2-7): KAGVTQTPRYLIKTRGQQVTLSCSPISGHRSVSWYQQTPGQGLQFLFEYFSETQRNKGNFPGRFSGRQFSNSRSEMNVSTLELGDSALYLCASSRGQTAIYDQYFGPGTRLTVT.

Concerning this clonotype itself: At one of its ends the junction is not consistent with the germline gene, which may arise from a read error. The rearrangement uses TRBV5-1 and TRBJ2-1; a weak D match, TRBD1 (5 bases). The CDR3 runs 16 residues. Germline V gene data show CDR1 as SGHRS and CDR2 as YFSETQ. CDR3 residues: CASCLVYDSSYNEQFF. As DNA, the CDR3 is TGCGCCAGCTGCTTGGTTTATGACAGCTCCTACAATGAGCAGTTCTTC.

Regarding this clonotype: The junction does not match germline at one end; this may be a read error. The genes are TRBV11-3 and TRBJ2-3; D is unresolved. Germline lookup yields CDR1 SGHNT and CDR2 YENEEA. This CDR3 comprises 14 residues. For the CDR3, the DNA is TGTGCCAGCAGCTTCACGACAAGCACGGATACGCAGTTTTTT. As protein: CASSFTTSTDTQFF. The whole variable domain, filled in from reference TRBV11-3 and TRBJ2-3, reads EAGVVQSPRYKIIEKKQPVAFWCNPISGHNTLYWYLQNLGQGPELLIRYENEEAVDDSQLPKDRFSAERLKGVDSTLKIQPAELGDSAVYLCASSFTTSTDTQFFGPGTRLTVL.

About this clonotype: This likely comes from a read error, as the CDR3 has no conserved phenylalanine or tryptophan at its end. The limits of the CDR3 on the DNA are not certain, so only TCRdb's listed CDR3 is given. This chain connects TRBV29-1 to TRBJ2-7; TRBD2 was called by the table and not checked on the DNA. The CDR3 adds up to 12 amino acids, both ends counted. Germline CDR1 and CDR2: SQVTM and ANQGSEA. This CDR3 is CSARTSGYELYS.

This chain links TRBV20-1 with TRBJ1-6; D is uncertain. CDR1 is DFQATT and CDR2 is SNEGSKA in the germline V gene (reference sequence). V was clipped by 0 bases and J by 1 base, with 7 bases between them. The CDR3 has 15 amino acids. The CDR3 DNA is TGCAGTGCTAGAGATCGAGGGTCCTATAATTCACCCCTCCACTTT. Its protein is CSARDRGSYNSPLHF.

Many counts were recorded for this clonotype. This chain links TRBV11-2 with TRBJ2-7; D call uncertain. The CDR3 has 13 residues. Germline values: CDR1 SGHAT, CDR2 FQNNGV. Deletions cut 5 bases from V and 3 bases from J, with 11 bases between. CDR3 nucleotide sequence: TGTGCCAGCAGCAAACTACAAGTCTACGAGCAGTACTTC. As protein: CASSKLQVYEQYF.

Comments on this clonotype: Just one base apart from a much larger clone, this may be a read error. In DNA, the CDR3 is TGTGCCAGCAACCCTACCCTCGGGGAATTCCGCTACGAGCAGTACTTC. It yields the protein CASNPTLGEFRYEQYF. This chain joins TRBV13 and TRBJ2-7, with a weak D call TRBD2 (5 bases). Germline assignment: CDR1 PRHDT and CDR2 FYEKMQ (reference sequence). Trimming took 7 bases from V and 3 from J, leaving 22 bases between them. CDR3 length equals 16 residues.

As to this clonotype: An end of the junction differs from the germline gene, which may be a read error. The gene calls are TRBV4-1 and TRBJ2-1, with D possibly matching TRBD1 (6 bases). The length of the CDR3 is 16 residues. Germline CDR1 MGHRA, CDR2 YSYEKL. The chain's CDR3 is CANSQEWGPWANEQFF. CDR3 DNA sequence: TGCGCCAACAGCCAAGAGTGGGGGCCCTGGGCTAATGAGCAGTTCTTC.

A note on this clonotype: One base away lies a much larger clone, so this may be a sequencing read error. The gene calls are TRBV6-5 and TRBJ1-1; 7 bases line up with TRBD1. The germline V gene has CDR1 MNHEY and CDR2 SVGAGI. The length of the CDR3 is 14 residues. The CDR3 is CANSSTVGQVEAFF. In DNA, the CDR3 is TGTGCCAACAGTTCTACGGTCGGACAGGTTGAAGCTTTCTTT.

This clonotype was observed a handful of times. A much larger clone sits a single nucleotide away, making a read error possible. This chain joins TRBV4-2 and TRBJ2-7, with TRBD1 matching over 11 bases. CDR1 and CDR2 from the germline V gene are LGHNA and YNFKEQ. CDR3 length equals 14 residues. The CDR3 region has the DNA TGTGTCAGCAGCCAGGACAGGGGGCCCTACGAGCAGTACTTC. It codes for CVSSQDRGPYEQYF.

The chain joins TRBV5-1 to TRBJ2-5; 9 positions match TRBD1. Germline V gives CDR1 SGHRS, CDR2 YFSETQ. This CDR3 is built from 14 residues. V lost 0 bases and J lost 4; bases outside the gene matches: 1. CDR3 nucleotide sequence: TGCGCCAGCAGCTTGGGGGACAGGGCAGAGACCCAGTACTTC. Protein: CASSLGDRAETQYF. Full variable domain (missing parts from reference TRBV5-1 and TRBJ2-5): KAGVTQTPRYLIKTRGQQVTLSCSPISGHRSVSWYQQTPGQGLQFLFEYFSETQRNKGNFPGRFSGRQFSNSRSEMNVSTLELGDSALYLCASSLGDRAETQYFGPGTRLLVL.

As concerns this clonotype: This may arise from a read error, as a much more abundant clone is one base away. This sequence joins TRBV4-1 and TRBJ2-7; D could derive from TRBD1 or TRBD2 (7 bases each). The CDR3 is made up of 16 amino acids. Germline V gene lookup returns CDR1 MGHRA and CDR2 YSYEKL. V was pared by 1 base and J by 9 bases, with 22 bases between. The chain's CDR3 is CASSQGGGRGSRGQYF. For the CDR3, the DNA is TGCGCCAGCAGCCAAGGGGGGGGCAGGGGGTCTCGTGGGCAGTACTTC.

This clonotype was detected once. The V gene is TRBV28, the J gene TRBJ1-1; 8 positions match TRBD1. The CDR3 contains 15 residues. CDR1 is MDHEN and CDR2 is SYDVKM in the germline V gene. With 8 bases clipped from V and 6 bases from J, the junction kept 14 bases outside the gene matches. The CDR3 DNA sequence: TGTGCCAGCCATACACCGGACAGGGAGGGCGCTGAAGCTTTCTTT. Protein: CASHTPDREGAEAFF.

The CDR3 region has the DNA TGTGCCAGCAGCCCGGGGACCGGGGAGATCCACGAGCAGTACTTC. This gives the protein CASSPGTGEIHEQYF. The chain joins TRBV11-2 to TRBJ2-7, with D possibly called TRBD1 or TRBD2 (5 bases each). The germline V and J ends were trimmed by 5 bases and 5 bases, with 19 bases remaining between them. Germline V gene lookup returns CDR1 SGHAT and CDR2 FQNNGV. The CDR3 length is 15 residues.

This clonotype was recorded at least ten times. The chain is built from TRBV6-5 and TRBJ1-1, with 7 positions matching TRBD1. V lost 2 bases and J lost 5; bases outside the gene matches: 2. The germline CDR1 and CDR2 sequences are MNHEY and SVGAGI. The CDR3 runs to 13 residues. The CDR3 nucleotides are TGTGCCAGCAGTTACAGGGGGCTTACTGAAGCTTTCTTT. Translating it yields CASSYRGLTEAFF.

For this clonotype: A single base separates this from a much larger clone, so it may be a read error. The chain links TRBV6-1 to TRBJ2-1; D is ambiguous. Trimming removed 6 bases from V and 6 bases from J, with 9 bases in between. There are 12 residues in the CDR3. Germline CDR1 and CDR2: MNHNS and SASEGT. The CDR3 DNA follows: TGTGCCAGCAGGCCCTCCAGCAATGAGCAGTTCTTC. Amino acids: CASRPSSNEQFF.

This clonotype has ten or more counts. The chain recombines TRBV6-5 with TRBJ2-7; maybe TRBD2 (6 bases). The germline V gene encodes CDR1 MNHEY and CDR2 SVGAGI. This CDR3 has 14 residues. V dropped 6 bases and J dropped 0 bases, with 12 bases sitting between them. The CDR3 region has the DNA TGTGCCAGCAGACTAGCCGCACACTCCTACGAGCAGTACTTC. This gives the protein CASRLAAHSYEQYF.

A note on this clonotype: A much bigger clone sits one base away, suggesting this may be a read error. V gene TRBV5-6 combines with J gene TRBJ2-1; 11 positions match TRBD1. CDR3 length: 14 residues. Germline V gene lookup returns CDR1 SGHDT and CDR2 YYEEEE. CDR3 sequence reads: CASSSRTGGNEQSF. In nucleotides, the CDR3 is TGTGCCAGCAGCTCACGGACAGGGGGCAATGAGCAGTCCTTC.

Concerning this clonotype: A much larger clone lies one base from this, so it may be a read error. This chain links TRBV4-2 with TRBJ2-7; D gene uncertain. Germline CDR1 and CDR2: LGHNA and YNFKEQ. The CDR3 sequence is 15 residues long. The CDR3 reads CASSQEPVSSYEQHF. Here the CDR3 DNA reads TGTGCCAGCAGCCAAGAACCCGTCTCCTCCTACGAGCAGCACTTC.

In the case of this clonotype: As the CDR3 is not closed by the conserved phenylalanine or tryptophan, this likely results from a read error. The gene calls are TRBV6-1 and TRBJ2-7; D remains unclear. Germline V gene data show CDR1 as MNHNS and CDR2 as SASEGT. The CDR3 length is 17 residues. CDR3 amino acids: CASSEVTYVSLSCEQYL. The DNA for the CDR3 is TGTGCCAGCAGTGAAGTGACCTACGTGAGCCTCTCCTGCGAGCAGTACCTC.

This clonotype has just one count. An end of the junction differs from the germline gene, which may be a read error. The chain employs TRBV18 and TRBJ2-3, with 11 bases lining up with TRBD2. The CDR3 extends over 16 amino acids. From germline, CDR1 is KGHSH and CDR2 LQKENI. DNA of the CDR3: TGTGCCAACTCACCAACTAGCGGGAGTCCCACAGATACGCAGTATTTT. It translates to CANSPTSGSPTDTQYF.

Regarding this clonotype: Because the CDR3 is missing its conserved closing phenylalanine or tryptophan, this is likely a read error. V gene TRBV11-2 combines with J gene TRBJ2-7; 9 bases agree with TRBD2. Germline CDR1 SGHAT, CDR2 FQNNGV. The CDR3 extends over 15 amino acids. The CDR3 here is CASNLELLAGYEQYL. For the CDR3, the DNA is TGTGCCAGCAACTTAGAACTTCTAGCGGGGTACGAGCAGTACCTC.

The chain has TRBV7-8 and TRBJ2-7; TRBD1 agrees at 11 bases. The CDR3 length is 16 residues. Germline V gives CDR1 SGHVS, CDR2 FQNEAQ. Trimming took 0 bases from V and 3 from J; bases not matched to a gene: 4. This chain's CDR3 is CASSLAGTGGIYEQYF. CDR3 nucleotides: TGTGCCAGCAGCTTAGCCGGGACAGGGGGGATCTACGAGCAGTACTTC.

The chain couples TRBV4-1 to TRBJ2-1; 9 bases map to TRBD1. Trimming removed 4 bases from V and 12 bases from J; junction bases left unmatched: 19. Germline V gene sequence: CDR1 MGHRA, CDR2 YSYEKL. The CDR3 contains 17 residues. CDR3 region: CASSLTQGAGLYSVQFF. The CDR3 DNA reads as TGCGCCAGCAGCCTCACACAGGGGGCTGGGTTATACAGTGTGCAGTTCTTC.